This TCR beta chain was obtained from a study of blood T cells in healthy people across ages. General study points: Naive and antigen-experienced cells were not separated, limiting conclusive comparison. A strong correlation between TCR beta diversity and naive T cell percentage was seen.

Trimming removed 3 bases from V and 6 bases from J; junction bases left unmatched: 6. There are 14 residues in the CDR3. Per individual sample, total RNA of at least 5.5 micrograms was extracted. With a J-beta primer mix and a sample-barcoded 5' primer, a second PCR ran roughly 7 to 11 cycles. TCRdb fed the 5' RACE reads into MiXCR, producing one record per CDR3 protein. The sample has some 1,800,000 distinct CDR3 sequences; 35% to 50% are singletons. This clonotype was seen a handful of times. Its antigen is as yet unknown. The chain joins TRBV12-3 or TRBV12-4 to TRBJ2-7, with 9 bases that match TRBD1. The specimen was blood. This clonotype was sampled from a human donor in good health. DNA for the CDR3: TGTGCCAGCAGTTTGAGGGACAGGGTAAGCGAGCAGTACTTC. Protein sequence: CASSLRDRVSEQYF.